These 15 T cell receptor beta chains share one sample of origin, sequenced in a study of shared clonotypes between healthy human individuals. The method was immunoSEQ multiplex PCR; TCRdb's version includes in-frame clones alone and lacks a portion of them. The sample lists about a million clones; around 75% were seen once. The sample comprised memory CD4+ T cells sorted from blood. Subset given: CD45RA-negative fraction. Receptors were obtained from a man aged 18 to 35 in good health.

The chain links TRBV5-4 to TRBJ2-5, with TRBD2 identical over 11 bases. Unmatched junction bases numbered 6, after V lost 1 base and J lost 4 bases. Germline values: CDR1 SGHNT, CDR2 YYREEE (reference sequence). This CDR3 is 16 amino acids long. CDR3: CASSLMSGTSGETQYF. The CDR3 coding sequence is TGTGCCAGCAGCTTGATGTCAGGGACTAGCGGAGAGACCCAGTACTTC.

This sequence joins TRBV6-6 and TRBJ2-1; maybe TRBD2 (5 bases). The CDR3 covers 14 residues. Trimming took off 8 bases at V and 4 bases at J, with 15 bases between the two ends. The germline V gene encodes CDR1 MNHNY and CDR2 SVGAGI (reference sequence). This CDR3 reads CASGTVGVYNEQFF. The DNA for the CDR3 is TGTGCCAGCGGTACGGTCGGGGTTTACAATGAGCAGTTCTTC.

This chain links TRBV13 with TRBJ2-7; weak D call: TRBD1 (6 bases). The CDR3 is 14 amino acids. Germline CDR1 PRHDT, CDR2 FYEKMQ (reference sequence). V was trimmed by 6 bases and J by 3 bases, leaving 15 bases between them. Here the CDR3 reads CASSIRGSIYEQYF. DNA of the CDR3: TGTGCCAGCAGTATAAGGGGGTCGATCTACGAGCAGTACTTC.

V is TRBV30 and J is TRBJ1-6; D uncertain. Trimming shortened V by 4 bases and J by 0 bases, and 10 bases separated the two germline ends. The CDR3 loop spans 15 amino acids. Germline V lookup: CDR1 GTSNPN, CDR2 SVGIG (reference sequence). Here the CDR3 DNA reads TGTGCCTGGAACCCGGCAGTCTCCTATAATTCACCCCTCCACTTT. Translation: CAWNPAVSYNSPLHF.

The chain links TRBV27 to TRBJ1-6; possible D gene TRBD1, 6 bases. The CDR3 contains 16 residues. V was shortened by 5 bases and J by 2 bases, with 13 bases between the two germline ends. CDR1 and CDR2 (germline): MNHEY, SMNVEV (reference sequence). This chain's CDR3 is CASSSTGLAYNSPLHF. CDR3 in DNA: TGTGCCAGCAGTAGTACAGGGTTGGCCTATAATTCACCCCTCCACTTT.

The genes are TRBV5-1 and TRBJ2-3; possible D gene TRBD2, 6 bases. Trimming shortened V by 1 base and J by 0 bases, and 9 bases separated the two germline ends. This CDR3 comprises 15 residues. CDR1 SGHRS and CDR2 YFSETQ come from the germline V gene. The DNA for the CDR3 is TGCGCCAGCAGCTTGAGCGGGCAGAGCACAGATACGCAGTATTTT. Translated: CASSLSGQSTDTQYF.

This chain joins TRBV6-6 and TRBJ2-2; no firm D call. Trimming pared 6 bases from V and 3 bases from J, leaving 11 bases between. The germline V gene encodes CDR1 MNHNY and CDR2 SVGAGI (reference sequence). The CDR3 consists of 14 residues. The CDR3 is CASRTPSDTGELFF. The CDR3 DNA reads TGTGCCAGCAGGACCCCTTCGGACACCGGGGAGCTGTTTTTT.

A single count supports this clone. This chain connects TRBV11-2 to TRBJ1-4; 8 nucleotides align to TRBD1. Germline V gives CDR1 SGHAT, CDR2 FQNNGV. V shed 6 bases and J 7 bases; nucleotides not matched to a gene: 7. The CDR3 covers 14 residues. The CDR3 loop is CASRSGQGGEKLFF. DNA of the CDR3: TGTGCCAGCAGGAGTGGACAGGGAGGTGAAAAACTGTTTTTT.

The V and J genes are TRBV30 and TRBJ2-5; 8 bases are shared with TRBD2. CDR3 size: 13 residues. J was trimmed by 5 bases and V by 5 bases; bases with no gene match: 7. The germline V gene encodes CDR1 GTSNPN and CDR2 SVGIG (reference sequence). The CDR3 loop reads CAWGAGASETQYF. CDR3 nucleotides: TGTGCCTGGGGAGCGGGAGCTTCTGAGACCCAGTACTTC.

This chain links TRBV6-1 with TRBJ1-2; a possible D gene is TRBD1 (5 bases). Germline CDR1 and CDR2: MNHNS and SASEGT. This CDR3 comprises 13 residues. Deletions cut 8 bases from V and 2 bases from J, with 12 bases between. CDR3 sequence (DNA): TGTGCCAGCGTCTTAGGGGCGAACTATGGCTACACCTTC. Amino acid sequence: CASVLGANYGYTF.

This chain uses TRBV5-1 with TRBJ2-2; tentatively, D is TRBD1 (7 bases). V shed 4 bases and J shed 7 bases, with 17 bases lying between them. CDR3 length: 15 residues. Per germline, CDR1 SGHRS and CDR2 YFSETQ. The CDR3 here is CASSGDSGFLGELFF. The CDR3 DNA follows: TGCGCCAGCAGCGGGGACAGCGGGTTTCTCGGGGAGCTGTTTTTT.

The chain is built from TRBV5-4 and TRBJ2-2, with a weak D call TRBD2 (5 bases). CDR1 SGHNT and CDR2 YYREEE come from the germline V gene (reference sequence). This CDR3 region has 14 residues. V lost 3 bases and J 6 bases, leaving 12 bases between the germline ends. Here the CDR3 reads CASSSPRGSGELFF. CDR3 DNA: TGTGCCAGCAGCTCACCCCGCGGGTCCGGGGAGCTGTTTTTT.

The table lists this clone with a few counts. The chain is built from TRBV10-3 and TRBJ1-1; D not certain. With 3 bases removed from V and 0 bases from J, the gap between germline ends came to 8 bases. Germline V gene lookup returns CDR1 ENHRY and CDR2 SYGVKD. The CDR3 contains 14 residues. Here the CDR3 DNA reads TGTGCCATCAGTGACGGGGTAGTGAACACTGAAGCTTTCTTT. This gives the protein CAISDGVVNTEAFF.

Remarks on this clone: The same CDR3 also results from other DNA sequences found in this sample. This chain links TRBV5-1 with TRBJ1-3; weak D call: TRBD1 (5 bases). The CDR3 extends over 14 amino acids. The ends were cut back, 0 bases at V and 3 bases at J, with 7 bases in the middle. CDR1 and CDR2 (germline): SGHRS, YFSETQ. The CDR3 loop reads CASSLAGDGNTIYF. DNA of the CDR3: TGCGCCAGCAGCTTGGCGGGGGATGGAAACACCATATATTTT.

This chain uses TRBV11-3 with TRBJ2-3; 8 nucleotides line up with TRBD2. The V gene end was trimmed by 5 bases and the J gene end by 0 bases; junction bases not matched to a gene: 4. The germline CDR1 and CDR2 sequences are SGHNT and YENEEA. The CDR3 is made up of 15 amino acids. In DNA form, the CDR3 reads TGTGCCAGCAGCCGGCTAGCGGGCAGCACAGATACGCAGTATTTT. Translation: CASSRLAGSTDTQYF.